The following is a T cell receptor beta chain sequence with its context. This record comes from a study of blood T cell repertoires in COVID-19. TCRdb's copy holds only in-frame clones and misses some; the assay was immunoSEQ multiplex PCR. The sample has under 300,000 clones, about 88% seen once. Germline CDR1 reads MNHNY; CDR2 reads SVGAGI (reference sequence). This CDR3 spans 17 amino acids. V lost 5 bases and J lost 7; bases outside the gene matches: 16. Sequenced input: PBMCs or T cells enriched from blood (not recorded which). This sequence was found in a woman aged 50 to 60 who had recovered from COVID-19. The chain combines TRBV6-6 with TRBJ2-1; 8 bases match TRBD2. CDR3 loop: CASSPNLWAGGDNEQFF. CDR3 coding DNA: TGTGCCAGCAGTCCCAACTTGTGGGCGGGAGGAGATAATGAGCAGTTCTTC.